This TCR beta chain is drawn from a study of T cell responses to AZD1222 COVID-19 vaccine. Whole-study context: Analyses pooled second doses at about 4 or about 12 weeks.

TCRdb's copy holds only in-frame clones and misses some; the assay was immunoSEQ multiplex PCR. The sample has roughly 76,000 clones, about 88% seen once. CDR1 is GTSNPN, CDR2 SVGIG, per germline (reference sequence). CDR3 size: 14 residues. V shed 4 bases and J shed 5 bases, with 15 bases lying between them. The V call is TRBV30, the J call TRBJ2-1; unclear D gene. This receptor was identified in an adult in good health. Source: peripheral blood, taken on day 0 of AZD1222 vaccination. This CDR3 is CAWTRLITNNEQFF. Here the CDR3 DNA reads TGTGCCTGGACCCGACTGATTACGAACAATGAGCAGTTCTTC.